A single T cell receptor (beta chain) is shown here with its context. This clone was counted only a few times. The antigen it binds to is not known. Per-base quality was not reported, and no clone a single base away is much larger than it. From cysteine to phenylalanine, the CDR3 is 15 amino acids long. Only CDR3 DNA is held: 45 bases, read in frame from base 1. V is reduced by 3 bases and J by 2 bases, leaving a spacing of 14 bases between them. The germline V gene (reference sequence) yields LNHDA for CDR1 and SQIVND for CDR2. Library preparation used the immunoSEQ multiplex PCR assay. The multiplex PCR relied on a mix of 60 forward primers for TCR Vbeta segments and 13 reverse primers for TCR Jbeta segments. A multiplex PCR assay on genomic DNA amplified the CDR3 region of rearranged TCR beta genes. The Illumina HiSeq System was used to sequence the amplified TCR beta libraries as 87-base-pair reads. On the study's bioinformatics: A later analysis counted around 72 million unique TCR beta chains across the 550 to 800 repertoires, and around 9.9 million of these chains were shared by at least two donors. Raw reads were error-corrected and collapsed into unique sequences by a nearest-neighbor algorithm in which closely related sequences were merged to remove PCR and sequencing errors. CDR3 sequences were aligned to IMGT reference sequences to assign V, D and J gene segments. For a sequence to be retained, a match of at least six nucleotides was required to both a V gene segment and a J gene segment. A rearrangement counted as productive if the CDR3 had no stop codons and remained in frame with V and J, and every other rearrangement counted as non-productive. Following IMGT convention, CDR3 was defined as the stretch from the second conserved V-encoded cysteine up to the conserved J-encoded phenylalanine. In an earlier analysis of around 540 of the donors, sequences lacking an unambiguous match to a single V gene segment were excluded. In an earlier analysis of several hundred of the donors, a V segment was called functional when productive rearrangements were above 56.7%, and segregating when the standard deviation between donors exceeded 5%. A statistical classification framework was developed to diagnose cytomegalovirus status using the catalog of TCR beta chain sequences. A later analysis assigned V and J genes by comparing TCR nucleotide sequences with IMGT/GENE-DB human TR gene sequences. Using the TCRdist pipeline, a later analysis assigned CDR3 sequences along with most-parsimonious VDJ recombination scenarios. In a later analysis, each TCR beta chain was defined by its CDR3 amino acid sequence together with its V-gene family, and reads lacking a unique V-gene family were excluded. A later analysis removed 600 or so highly shared, low-generation-probability nucleotide sequences to deal with suspected cross-contamination and a sequencing artifact. In a later analysis, a clonal expansion index was calculated for each public chain from normalized within-repertoire ranks of inferred template counts. A later analysis computed generation probabilities with a VDJ recombination model fitted to out-of-frame rearrangements, and checked the results against IGoR. In a later analysis, hypergeometric tests were used to score TCR-TCR, TCR-HLA and TCR-CMV co-occurrence, with a repertoire-size bias correction applied to TCR pairs. A later analysis estimated false discovery rates by permuting HLA or CMV assignments 20 times. A later analysis grouped co-occurring TCRs with DBSCAN, adding TCRdist sequence similarity when clustering within HLA-allele-positive subsets. Co-occurrence clustering excluded repertoires with fewer than 30,000 or more than 120,000 public chains, plus five with anomalous nucleotide sharing. The table was pulled from immuneACCESS by TCRdb, which kept in-frame rearrangements only. Such tables lose some clones; where checked, under half of the loss comes from unresolved V genes, and the rest has no known cause. The DNA gave D and trimming, while V, J and clone size come from that table. The sample table shows about 260,000 clones, and 84% are seen once. The ten largest clones capture about 2% of the sample.

The data derive from a study of cytomegalovirus exposure and HLA in healthy donors (dated by TCRdb to 2015 to 2018). Some background on the complete study: In an earlier analysis of approximately 500 of the donors, 276 Gb of sequence data and some 120 million unique TCR beta sequences from about 179 million T cells were reported. The aim of the study was to test whether cataloging public T cell receptors could identify signatures of past pathogen exposure. To study patterns of TCR occurrence, a later analysis re-analyzed previously published TCR beta repertoires from more than 550 donors and added high-resolution HLA genotyping. Class I and class II HLA loci were covered by the typing at four-digit resolution. Because of strong linkage in the cohort, four to six DR-DQ haplotypes were treated as single units for association and clustering. Donor age, sex, ethnicity and CMV serostatus were compiled together with the repertoire data. An early release that covered about 600 HLA-typed donors contained approximately 300 gigabases of sequencing data and tens of millions of unique TCR sequences. The study profiled the T cell repertoires of 550 to 700 subjects by immunosequencing and related them to cytomegalovirus serostatus. The genetic ancestry cluster associated with self-reported Caucasian donors included 70% to 85% of the roughly 400 genotyped donors. The number of donors typed differed by locus, with 629-630 for A, B, C, DRB1 and DQB1, 522 for DQA1, under 610 for DPA1, and some 450 for DPB1. High-throughput TCR immunosequencing, statistical association of individual TCRs with disease status, and machine learning were combined to predict cytomegalovirus infection status. On average, over 200,000 unique TCR beta nucleotide sequences were sequenced per donor among fewer than 500 genotyped donors of the cohort, with 15% to 20% of those sequences being non-productive. In addition to the first cohort of 666 subjects, a separate validation cohort of under 150 different subjects was used. All discovery cohort repertoires had been generated on a single sequencing platform. The later analysis used no new phenotypic data to find candidate immune exposures, relying instead on TCR beta sequences and their occurrence across donors. A later genetic analysis took genome-wide SNP genotypes for about 65% of the 666 donors and used that subset as a discovery cohort. In an earlier analysis of about 590 of the donors, high-throughput TCR beta sequencing was used to judge whether each TCR beta V gene segment behaved as functional or pseudogenic.

The cohort was made up of under 800 healthy bone marrow donors. Cohort members were all nominally healthy when sampled, although unrecorded immune exposures were likely present. The donor tested CMV seropositive and was one of the 289 seropositive cohort members. A peripheral blood sample was collected from each donor, and TCR beta sequencing was performed on peripheral blood mononuclear cells. The Qiagen DNeasy Blood Extraction Kit was used to extract genomic DNA from the blood cell samples. Summary of the overall study and its limitations: Correlated functional status among segregating V segments might reflect linkage disequilibrium, but an unknown experimental factor could not be ruled out. Compared with the approximately 600-donor mean, donors in an Asian-associated ancestry cluster had fewer N-insertions in productive TCRs, according to a later genetic analysis. An earlier analysis of 587 of the donors showed that most TCR beta V segments appeared in productive rearrangements either about 87% or about 30% of the time, which broadly matched IMGT annotations. In a later analysis, most CMV-associated TCR beta chains were found to appear HLA-restricted, with HLA associations seemingly driven largely by CMV exposure. In this cohort, only TCR beta chains were sequenced, and detectable features were limited by the absence of alpha or paired-chain data. Because the 87-base-pair reads could not distinguish some IMGT-functional V segments, including TRBV6-2 and TRBV6-3, those segments were excluded. In a later analysis, TCR association rates were found to vary across HLA loci, with the most associated TCRs seen for DRB1 alleles and the fewest for HLA-C alleles. Cytomegalovirus status was reported to be diagnosed by the classifier with high specificity and sensitivity in both the original and validation cohorts. Because HLA typing was unavailable for some donors at each locus, only the typed subset was used in association tests. According to a later analysis, parvovirus B19, influenza, CMV and Epstein-Barr virus appeared linked to several top co-occurrence clusters. In a later analysis, HLA-associated TCR beta chains were found to be more clonally expanded and to have lower generation probabilities than equally common non-associated chains. In the study, some 180 TCR beta chains were listed as associated with cytomegalovirus. When HLA alleles, especially DR and DQ, strongly co-occurred, TCR associations were difficult to assign to individual alleles. According to the authors, the approach could potentially be generalized to other disease states and immunological phenotypes. For the cohort, immune exposure information was limited to CMV serostatus. A later analysis associated 16,951 TCR beta sequences with specific HLA alleles at a false discovery rate of 0.05. Sequencing depth was assumed to be roughly uniform across donors in the presence/absence analyses, though that assumption may not hold. Across donors, most TCR sequences were observed very rarely, whereas some public TCRs were present in many individuals. In vitro tests confirmed that a few of the cytomegalovirus-associated TCR beta chains recognize cytomegalovirus antigens. A later genetic analysis associated a missense DCLRE1C variant with V-gene and J-gene trimming of TCR beta chains, and an independent cohort replicated the association. A further reported finding was that TCR beta sequences accurately predicted the HLA-A and HLA-B alleles for most subjects in the first cohort. Some 15 rarely observed V segments, including chromosome 9 orphons, were excluded from the earlier analysis of about 500 of the donors because counts were too low. A group of highly shared sequence variants was considered likely to be a technical artifact of the sequencing pipeline.

This receptor was identified in a woman aged 40 to 50 in good health and CMV-seropositive. Sequencing input: PBMCs. This receptor chain uses TRBV19 and TRBJ2-7; a weak D assignment points to TRBD1 (5 bases agree). In nucleotides, the sequence is TGTGCCAGTAGTATGAGCCCAGGGAATCCCTACGAGCAGTACTTC. This is translated as CASSMSPGNPYEQYF. With the rest looked up from the reference TRBV19 and TRBJ2-7 genes rather than sequenced, the full variable domain is DGGITQSPKYLFRKEGQNVTLSCEQNLNHDAMYWYRQDPGQGLRLIYYSQIVNDFQKGDIAEGYSVSREKKESFPLTVTSAQKNPTAFYLCASSMSPGNPYEQYFGPGTRLTVT.